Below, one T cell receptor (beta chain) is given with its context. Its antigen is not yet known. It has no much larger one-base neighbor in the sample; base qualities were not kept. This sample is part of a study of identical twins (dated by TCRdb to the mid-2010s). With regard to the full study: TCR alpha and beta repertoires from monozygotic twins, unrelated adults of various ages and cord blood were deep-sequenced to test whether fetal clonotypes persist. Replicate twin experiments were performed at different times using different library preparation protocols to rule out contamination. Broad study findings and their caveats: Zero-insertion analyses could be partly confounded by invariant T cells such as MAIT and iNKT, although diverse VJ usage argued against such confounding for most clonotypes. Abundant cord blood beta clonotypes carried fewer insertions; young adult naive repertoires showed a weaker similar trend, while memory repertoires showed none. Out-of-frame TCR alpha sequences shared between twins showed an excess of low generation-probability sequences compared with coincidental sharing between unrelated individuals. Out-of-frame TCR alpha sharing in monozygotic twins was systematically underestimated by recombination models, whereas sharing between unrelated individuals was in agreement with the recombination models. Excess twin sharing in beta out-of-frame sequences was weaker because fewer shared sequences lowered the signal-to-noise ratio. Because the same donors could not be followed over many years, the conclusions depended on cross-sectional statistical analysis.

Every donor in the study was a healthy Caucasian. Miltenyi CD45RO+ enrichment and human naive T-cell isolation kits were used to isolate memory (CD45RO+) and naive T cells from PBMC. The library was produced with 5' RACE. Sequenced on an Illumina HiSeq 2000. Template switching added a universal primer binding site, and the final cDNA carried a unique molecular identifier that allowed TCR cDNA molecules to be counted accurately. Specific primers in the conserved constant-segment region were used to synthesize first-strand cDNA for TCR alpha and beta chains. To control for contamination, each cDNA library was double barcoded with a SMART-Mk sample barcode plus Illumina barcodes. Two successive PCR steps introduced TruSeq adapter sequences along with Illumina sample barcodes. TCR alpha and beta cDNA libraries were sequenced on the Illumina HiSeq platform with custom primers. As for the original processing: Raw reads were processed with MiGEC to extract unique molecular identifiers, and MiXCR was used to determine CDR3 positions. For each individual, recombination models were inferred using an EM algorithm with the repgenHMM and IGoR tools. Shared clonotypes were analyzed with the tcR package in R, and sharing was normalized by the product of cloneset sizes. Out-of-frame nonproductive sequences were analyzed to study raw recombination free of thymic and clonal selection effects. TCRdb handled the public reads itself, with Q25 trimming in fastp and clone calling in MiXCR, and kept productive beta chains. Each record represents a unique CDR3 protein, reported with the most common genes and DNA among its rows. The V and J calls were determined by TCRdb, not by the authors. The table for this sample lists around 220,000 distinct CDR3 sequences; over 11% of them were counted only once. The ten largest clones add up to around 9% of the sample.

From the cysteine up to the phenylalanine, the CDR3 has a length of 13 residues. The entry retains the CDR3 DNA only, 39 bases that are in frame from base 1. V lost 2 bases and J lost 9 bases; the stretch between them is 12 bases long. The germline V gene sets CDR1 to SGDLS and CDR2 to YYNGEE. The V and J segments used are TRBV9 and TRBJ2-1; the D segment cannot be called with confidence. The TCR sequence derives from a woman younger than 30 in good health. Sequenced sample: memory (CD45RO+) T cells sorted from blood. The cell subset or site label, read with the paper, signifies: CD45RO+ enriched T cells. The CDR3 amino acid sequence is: CASSVQLVGEQFF. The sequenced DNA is TGTGCCAGCAGCGTTCAGCTTGTGGGTGAGCAGTTCTTC.